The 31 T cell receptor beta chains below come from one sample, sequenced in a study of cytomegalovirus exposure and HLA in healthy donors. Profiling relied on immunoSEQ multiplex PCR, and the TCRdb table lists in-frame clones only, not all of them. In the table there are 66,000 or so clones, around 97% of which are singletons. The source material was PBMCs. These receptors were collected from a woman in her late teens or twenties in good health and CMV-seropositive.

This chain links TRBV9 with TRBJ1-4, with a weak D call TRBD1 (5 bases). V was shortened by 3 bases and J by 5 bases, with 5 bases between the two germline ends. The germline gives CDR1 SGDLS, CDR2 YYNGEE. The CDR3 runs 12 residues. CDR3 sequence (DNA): TGTGCCAGCAGCGGACAGAATGAAAAACTGTTTTTT. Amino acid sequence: CASSGQNEKLFF.

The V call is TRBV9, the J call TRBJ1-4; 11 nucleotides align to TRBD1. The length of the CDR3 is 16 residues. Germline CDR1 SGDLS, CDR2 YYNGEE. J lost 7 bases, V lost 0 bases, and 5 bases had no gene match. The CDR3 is CASSVAPGQGGEKLFF. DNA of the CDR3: TGTGCCAGCAGCGTAGCTCCGGGACAGGGGGGTGAAAAACTGTTTTTT.

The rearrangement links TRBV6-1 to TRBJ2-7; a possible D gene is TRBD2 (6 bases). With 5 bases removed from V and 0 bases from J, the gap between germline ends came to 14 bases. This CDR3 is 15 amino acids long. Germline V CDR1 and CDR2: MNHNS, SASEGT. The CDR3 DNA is TGTGCCAGCAGTCCCCACCCCGGGAGCTCCTACGAGCAGTACTTC. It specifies CASSPHPGSSYEQYF.

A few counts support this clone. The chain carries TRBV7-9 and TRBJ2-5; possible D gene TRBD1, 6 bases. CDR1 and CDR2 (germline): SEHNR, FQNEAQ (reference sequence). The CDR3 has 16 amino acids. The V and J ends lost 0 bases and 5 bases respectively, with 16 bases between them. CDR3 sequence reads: CASSLALGTIYETQYF. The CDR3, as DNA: TGTGCCAGCAGCTTAGCTCTCGGGACAATTTATGAGACCCAGTACTTC. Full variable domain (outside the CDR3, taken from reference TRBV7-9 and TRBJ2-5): DTGVSQNPRHKITKRGQNVTFRCDPISEHNRLYWYRQTLGQGPEFLTYFQNEAQLEKSRLLSDRFSAERPKGSFSTLEIQRTEQGDSAMYLCASSLALGTIYETQYFGPGTRLLVL.

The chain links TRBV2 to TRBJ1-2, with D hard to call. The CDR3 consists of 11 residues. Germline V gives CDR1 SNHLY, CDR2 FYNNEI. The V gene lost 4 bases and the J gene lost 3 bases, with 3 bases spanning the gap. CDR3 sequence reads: CASSADYGYTF. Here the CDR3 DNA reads TGTGCCAGCAGTGCCGACTATGGCTACACCTTC.

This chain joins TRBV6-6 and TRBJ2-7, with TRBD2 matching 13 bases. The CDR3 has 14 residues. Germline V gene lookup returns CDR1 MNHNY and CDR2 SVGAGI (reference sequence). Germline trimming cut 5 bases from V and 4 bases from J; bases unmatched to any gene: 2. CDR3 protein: CASSTSGRVYEQYF. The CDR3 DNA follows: TGTGCCAGCAGTACTAGCGGGAGGGTTTACGAGCAGTACTTC.

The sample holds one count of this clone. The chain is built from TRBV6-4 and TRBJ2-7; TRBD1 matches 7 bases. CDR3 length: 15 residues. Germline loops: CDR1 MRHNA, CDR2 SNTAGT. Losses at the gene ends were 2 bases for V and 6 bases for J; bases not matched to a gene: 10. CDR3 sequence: CASSDQGGANPEQYF. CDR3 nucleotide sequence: TGTGCCAGCAGTGACCAAGGGGGCGCCAACCCCGAGCAGTACTTC.

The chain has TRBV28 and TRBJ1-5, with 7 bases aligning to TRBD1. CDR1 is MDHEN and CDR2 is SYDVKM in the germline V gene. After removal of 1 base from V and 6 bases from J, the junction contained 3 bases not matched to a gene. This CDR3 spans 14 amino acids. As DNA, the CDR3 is TGTGCCAGCAGTTTATTCAGGGGGAGTCAGCCCCAGCATTTT. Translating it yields CASSLFRGSQPQHF.

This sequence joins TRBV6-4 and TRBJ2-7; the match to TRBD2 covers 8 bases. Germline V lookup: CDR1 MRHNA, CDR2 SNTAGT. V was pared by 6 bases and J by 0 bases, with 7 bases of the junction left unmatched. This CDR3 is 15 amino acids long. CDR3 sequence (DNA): TGTGCCAGCAGCCCCGGGGGGGACACCTCCTACGAGCAGTACTTC. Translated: CASSPGGDTSYEQYF.

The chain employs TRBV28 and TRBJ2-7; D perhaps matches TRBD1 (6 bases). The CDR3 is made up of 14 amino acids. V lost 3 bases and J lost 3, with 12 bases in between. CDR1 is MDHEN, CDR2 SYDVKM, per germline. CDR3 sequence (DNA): TGTGCCAGCAGTTTTCGGGACACCTACTACGAGCAGTACTTC. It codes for CASSFRDTYYEQYF. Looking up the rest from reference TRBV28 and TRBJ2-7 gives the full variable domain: DVKVTQSSRYLVKRTGEKVFLECVQDMDHENMFWYRQDPGLGLRLIYFSYDVKMKEKGDIPEGYSVSREKKERFSLILESASTNQTSMYLCASSFRDTYYEQYFGPGTRLTVT.

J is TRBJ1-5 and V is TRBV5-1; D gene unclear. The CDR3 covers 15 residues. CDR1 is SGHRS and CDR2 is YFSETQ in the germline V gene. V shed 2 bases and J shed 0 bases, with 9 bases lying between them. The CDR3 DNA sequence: TGCGCCAGCAGCTTCAGTCTCGATAGCAATCAGCCCCAGCATTTT. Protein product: CASSFSLDSNQPQHF.

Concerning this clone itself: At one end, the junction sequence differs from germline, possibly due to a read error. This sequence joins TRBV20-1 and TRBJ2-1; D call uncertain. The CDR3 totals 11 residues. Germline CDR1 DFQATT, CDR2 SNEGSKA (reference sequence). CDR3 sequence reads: CSATSFNEQFF. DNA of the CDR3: TGCAGCGCTACTTCCTTCAATGAGCAGTTCTTC.

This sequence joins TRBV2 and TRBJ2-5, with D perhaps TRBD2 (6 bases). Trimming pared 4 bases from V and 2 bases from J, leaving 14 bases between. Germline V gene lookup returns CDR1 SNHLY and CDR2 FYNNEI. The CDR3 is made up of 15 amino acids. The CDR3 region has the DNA TGTGCCAGCAGTGTTGGTCTTGCGGGGCAAGAGACCCAGTACTTC. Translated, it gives CASSVGLAGQETQYF.

Here the CDR3 reads CASSLNSAGELFF. CDR3 in DNA: TGTGCCAGCAGCCTAAATAGCGCCGGGGAGCTGTTTTTT. The chain combines TRBV11-2 with TRBJ2-2, with D possibly TRBD2 on 5 matching bases. V was trimmed by 5 bases and J by 6 bases, leaving 10 bases between them. Germline V gives CDR1 SGHAT, CDR2 FQNNGV. The CDR3 loop spans 13 amino acids. The complete variable domain, with remaining parts taken from reference TRBV11-2 and TRBJ2-2, reads EAGVAQSPRYKIIEKRQSVAFWCNPISGHATLYWYQQILGQGPKLLIQFQNNGVVDDSQLPKDRFSAERLKGVDSTLKIQPAKLEDSAVYLCASSLNSAGELFFGEGSRLTVL.

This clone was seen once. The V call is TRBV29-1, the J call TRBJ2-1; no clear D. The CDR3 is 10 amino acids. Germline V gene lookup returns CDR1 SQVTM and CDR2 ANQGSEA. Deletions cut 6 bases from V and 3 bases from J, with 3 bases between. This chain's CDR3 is CSVGYNEQFF. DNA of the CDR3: TGCAGCGTCGGCTACAATGAGCAGTTCTTC.

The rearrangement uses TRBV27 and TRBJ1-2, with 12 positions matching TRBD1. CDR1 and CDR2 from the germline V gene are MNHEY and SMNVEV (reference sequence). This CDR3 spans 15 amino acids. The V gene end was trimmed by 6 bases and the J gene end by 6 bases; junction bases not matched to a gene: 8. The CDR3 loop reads CASRGQGAPSDGYTF. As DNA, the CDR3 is TGTGCCAGCAGGGGACAGGGGGCGCCATCGGATGGCTACACCTTC.

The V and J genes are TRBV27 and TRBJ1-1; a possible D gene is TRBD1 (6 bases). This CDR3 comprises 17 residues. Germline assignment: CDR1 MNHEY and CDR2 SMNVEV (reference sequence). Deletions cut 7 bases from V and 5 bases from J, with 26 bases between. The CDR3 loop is CASTPDKTGSKRTEAFF. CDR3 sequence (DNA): TGTGCCAGCACCCCGGATAAGACAGGTTCAAAAAGGACTGAAGCTTTCTTT.

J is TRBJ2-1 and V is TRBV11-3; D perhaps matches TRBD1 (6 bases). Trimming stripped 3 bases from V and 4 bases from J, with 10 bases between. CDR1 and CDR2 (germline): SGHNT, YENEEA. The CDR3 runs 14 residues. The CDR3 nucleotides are TGTGCCAGCAGCTTGATGGGGGCATACAATGAGCAGTTCTTC. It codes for CASSLMGAYNEQFF.

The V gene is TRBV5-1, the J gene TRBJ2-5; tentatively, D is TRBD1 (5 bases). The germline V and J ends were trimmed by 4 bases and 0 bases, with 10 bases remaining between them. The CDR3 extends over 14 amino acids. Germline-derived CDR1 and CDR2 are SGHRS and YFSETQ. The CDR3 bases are TGCGCCAGCAGCCTTGGACACGACCAAGAGACCCAGTACTTC. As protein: CASSLGHDQETQYF.

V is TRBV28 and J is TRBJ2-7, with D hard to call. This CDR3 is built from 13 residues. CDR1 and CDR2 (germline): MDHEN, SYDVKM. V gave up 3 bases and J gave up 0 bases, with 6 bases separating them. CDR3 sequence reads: CASSLRNSYEQYF. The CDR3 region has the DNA TGTGCCAGCAGTTTGCGGAACTCCTACGAGCAGTACTTC.

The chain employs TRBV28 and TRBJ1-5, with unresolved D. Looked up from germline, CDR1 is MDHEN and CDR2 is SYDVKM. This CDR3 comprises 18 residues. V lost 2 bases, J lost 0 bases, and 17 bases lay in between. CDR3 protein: CASSLDFRGPYSNQPQHF. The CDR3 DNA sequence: TGTGCCAGCAGTTTAGACTTCCGGGGTCCTTATAGCAATCAGCCCCAGCATTTT.

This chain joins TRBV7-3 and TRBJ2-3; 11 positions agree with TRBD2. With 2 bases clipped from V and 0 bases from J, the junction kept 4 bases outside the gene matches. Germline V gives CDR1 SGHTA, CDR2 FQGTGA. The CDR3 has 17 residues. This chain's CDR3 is CASSLELAGASTDTQYF. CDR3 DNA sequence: TGTGCCAGCAGCTTAGAACTAGCGGGAGCCAGCACAGATACGCAGTATTTT.

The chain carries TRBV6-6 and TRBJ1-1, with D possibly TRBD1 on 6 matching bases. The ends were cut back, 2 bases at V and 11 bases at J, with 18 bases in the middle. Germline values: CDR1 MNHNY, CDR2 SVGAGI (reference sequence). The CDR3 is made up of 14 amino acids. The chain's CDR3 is CASSYGQPLRSAFF. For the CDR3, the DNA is TGTGCCAGCAGTTACGGACAGCCCTTACGATCCGCTTTCTTT.

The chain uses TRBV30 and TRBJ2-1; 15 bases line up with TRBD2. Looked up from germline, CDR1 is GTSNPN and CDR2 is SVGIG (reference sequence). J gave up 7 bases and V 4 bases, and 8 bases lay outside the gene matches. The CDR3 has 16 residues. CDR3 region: CAWIGLAGGGGNEQFF. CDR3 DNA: TGTGCCTGGATAGGACTAGCGGGAGGGGGGGGGAATGAGCAGTTCTTC.

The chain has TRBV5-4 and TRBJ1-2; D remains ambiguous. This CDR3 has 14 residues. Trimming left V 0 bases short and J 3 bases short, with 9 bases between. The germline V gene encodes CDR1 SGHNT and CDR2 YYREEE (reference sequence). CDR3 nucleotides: TGTGCCAGCAGCTTGGGGCTGCCCGACTATGGCTACACCTTC. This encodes CASSLGLPDYGYTF.

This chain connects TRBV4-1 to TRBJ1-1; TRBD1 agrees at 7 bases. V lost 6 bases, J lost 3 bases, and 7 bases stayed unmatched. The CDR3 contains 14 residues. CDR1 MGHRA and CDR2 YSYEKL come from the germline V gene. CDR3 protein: CASRLPGQYTEAFF. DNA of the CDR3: TGCGCCAGCAGACTCCCGGGACAGTACACTGAAGCTTTCTTT.

The CDR3: CASSPRLDTQYF. CDR3 DNA sequence: TGTGCCAGCAGCCCGCGGTTGGATACGCAGTATTTT. The gene calls are TRBV13 and TRBJ2-3; D is ambiguous. Germline CDR1 PRHDT, CDR2 FYEKMQ (reference sequence). This CDR3 has 12 residues. V shed 5 bases and J shed 6 bases, with 9 bases lying between them.

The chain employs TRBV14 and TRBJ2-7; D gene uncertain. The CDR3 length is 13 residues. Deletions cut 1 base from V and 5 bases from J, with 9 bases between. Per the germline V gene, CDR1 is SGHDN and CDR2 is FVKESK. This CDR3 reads CASSQAFWHEQYF. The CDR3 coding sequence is TGTGCCAGCAGCCAAGCCTTTTGGCACGAGCAGTACTTC.

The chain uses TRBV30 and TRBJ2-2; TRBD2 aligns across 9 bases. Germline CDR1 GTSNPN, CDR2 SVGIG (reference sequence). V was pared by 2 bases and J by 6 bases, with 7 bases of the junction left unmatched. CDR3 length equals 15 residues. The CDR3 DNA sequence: TGTGCCTGGAGTTTAGCGGGAGTGGTTTCCGGGGAGCTGTTTTTT. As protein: CAWSLAGVVSGELFF.

For the CDR3, the DNA is TGTGCCTGGAGTGTAAGGGGCGGTGAAAAACTGTTTTTT. It codes for CAWSVRGGEKLFF. The rearrangement joins TRBV30 to TRBJ1-4; perhaps TRBD1 as D (5 bases). Germline assignment: CDR1 GTSNPN and CDR2 SVGIG (reference sequence). The CDR3 length is 13 residues. Trimming cost V 0 bases and J 7 bases, with 9 bases left between them.

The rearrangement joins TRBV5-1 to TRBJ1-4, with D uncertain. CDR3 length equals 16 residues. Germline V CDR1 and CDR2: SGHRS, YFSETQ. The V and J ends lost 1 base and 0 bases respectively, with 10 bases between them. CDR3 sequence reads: CASSLTVSATNEKLFF. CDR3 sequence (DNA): TGCGCCAGCAGCTTGACGGTCTCTGCAACTAATGAAAAACTGTTTTTT.